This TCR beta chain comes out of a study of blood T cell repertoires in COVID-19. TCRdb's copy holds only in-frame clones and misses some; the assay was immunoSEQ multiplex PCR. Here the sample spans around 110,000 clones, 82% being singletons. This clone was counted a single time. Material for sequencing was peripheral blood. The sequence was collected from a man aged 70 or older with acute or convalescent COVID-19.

The CDR3 nucleotides read TGTGCCAGCAGTCAATCCGGGACAGGGGGCAATCAGCCCCAGCATTTT. Translating gives CASSQSGTGGNQPQHF. The chain recombines TRBV28 with TRBJ1-5, with 10 nucleotides matching TRBD1. CDR3 size: 16 residues. CDR1 is MDHEN, CDR2 SYDVKM, per germline. Unmatched junction bases numbered 6, after V lost 5 bases and J lost 2 bases.